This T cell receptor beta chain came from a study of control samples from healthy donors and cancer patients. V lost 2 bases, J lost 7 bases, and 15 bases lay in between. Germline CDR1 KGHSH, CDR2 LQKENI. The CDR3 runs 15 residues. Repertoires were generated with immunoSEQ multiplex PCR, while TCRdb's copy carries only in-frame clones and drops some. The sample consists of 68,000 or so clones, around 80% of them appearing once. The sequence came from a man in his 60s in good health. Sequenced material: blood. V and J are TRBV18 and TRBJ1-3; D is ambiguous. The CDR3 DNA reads TGTGCCAGCTCACCAATGAGGGAAAATCGGAACACCATATATTTT. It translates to CASSPMRENRNTIYF.